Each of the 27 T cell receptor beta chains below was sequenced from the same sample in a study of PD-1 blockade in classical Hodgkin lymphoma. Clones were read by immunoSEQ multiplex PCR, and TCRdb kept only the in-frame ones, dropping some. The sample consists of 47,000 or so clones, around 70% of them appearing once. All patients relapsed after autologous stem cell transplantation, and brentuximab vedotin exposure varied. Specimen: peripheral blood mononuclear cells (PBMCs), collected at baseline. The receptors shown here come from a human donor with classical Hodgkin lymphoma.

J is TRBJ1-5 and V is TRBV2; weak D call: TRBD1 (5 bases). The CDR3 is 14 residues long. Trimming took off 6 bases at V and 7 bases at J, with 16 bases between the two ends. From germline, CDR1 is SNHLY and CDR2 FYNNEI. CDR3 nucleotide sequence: TGTGCCAGCAGGCGGGGAGGGGATGGACAGCCCCAGCATTTT. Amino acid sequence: CASRRGGDGQPQHF.

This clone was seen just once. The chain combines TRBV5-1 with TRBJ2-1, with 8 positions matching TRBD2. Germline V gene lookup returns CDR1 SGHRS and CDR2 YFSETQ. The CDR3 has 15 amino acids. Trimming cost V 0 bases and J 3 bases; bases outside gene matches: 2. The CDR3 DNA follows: TGCGCCAGCAGCTTGGGACTAGCGAGCTACAATGAGCAGTTCTTC. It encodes CASSLGLASYNEQFF.

CDR3 nucleotides: TGCGCCAGCAGCCAACAGGACTCTGGAAACACCATATATTTT. Its protein is CASSQQDSGNTIYF. V is TRBV5-1 and J is TRBJ1-3; TRBD1 is a possible D gene (5 bases). This CDR3 has 14 residues. V dropped 4 bases and J dropped 0 bases, with 8 bases sitting between them. Germline loops: CDR1 SGHRS, CDR2 YFSETQ.

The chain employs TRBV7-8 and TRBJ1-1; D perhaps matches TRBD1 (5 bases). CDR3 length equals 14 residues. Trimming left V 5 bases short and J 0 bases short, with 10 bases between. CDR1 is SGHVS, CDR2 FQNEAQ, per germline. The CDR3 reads CASSRRGMNTEAFF. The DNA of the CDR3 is TGTGCCAGCAGCCGGAGGGGAATGAACACTGAAGCTTTCTTT.

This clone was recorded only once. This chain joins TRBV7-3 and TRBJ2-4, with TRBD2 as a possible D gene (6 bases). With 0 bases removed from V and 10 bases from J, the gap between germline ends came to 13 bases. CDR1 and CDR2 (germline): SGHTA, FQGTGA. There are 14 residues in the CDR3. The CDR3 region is CASSLTAGAGIQYF. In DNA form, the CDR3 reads TGTGCCAGCAGCTTAACAGCGGGTGCTGGGATTCAGTACTTC.

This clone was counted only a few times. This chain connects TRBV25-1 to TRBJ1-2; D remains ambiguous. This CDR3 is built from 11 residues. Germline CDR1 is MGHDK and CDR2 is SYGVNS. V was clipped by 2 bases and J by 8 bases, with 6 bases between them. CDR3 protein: CASSEVRGYTF. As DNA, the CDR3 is TGTGCCAGCAGTGAAGTACGGGGCTACACCTTC.

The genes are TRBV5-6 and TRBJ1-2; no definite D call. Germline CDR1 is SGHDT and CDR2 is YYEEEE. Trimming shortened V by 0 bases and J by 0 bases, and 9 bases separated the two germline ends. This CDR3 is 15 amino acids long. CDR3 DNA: TGTGCCAGCAGCTTGGGGGCCCAAGCTAACTATGGCTACACCTTC. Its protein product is CASSLGAQANYGYTF.

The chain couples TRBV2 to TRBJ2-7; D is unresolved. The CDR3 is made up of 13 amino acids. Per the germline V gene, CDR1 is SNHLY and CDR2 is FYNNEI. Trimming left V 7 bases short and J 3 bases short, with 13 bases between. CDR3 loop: CASKVSLLYEQYF. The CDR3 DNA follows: TGTGCCAGCAAAGTATCCCTTCTCTACGAGCAGTACTTC.

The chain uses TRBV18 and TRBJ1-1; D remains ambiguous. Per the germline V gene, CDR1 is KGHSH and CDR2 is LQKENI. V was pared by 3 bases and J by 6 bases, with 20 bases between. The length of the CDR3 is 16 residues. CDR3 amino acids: CASSPTPLGSRPEAFF. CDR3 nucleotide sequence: TGTGCCAGCTCACCCACCCCTTTGGGCTCTAGGCCTGAAGCTTTCTTT. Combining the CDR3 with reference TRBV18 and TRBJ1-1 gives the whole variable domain NAGVMQNPRHLVRRRGQEARLRCSPMKGHSHVYWYRQLPEEGLKFMVYLQKENIIDESGMPKERFSAEFPKEGPSILRIQQVVRGDSAAYFCASSPTPLGSRPEAFFGQGTRLTVV.

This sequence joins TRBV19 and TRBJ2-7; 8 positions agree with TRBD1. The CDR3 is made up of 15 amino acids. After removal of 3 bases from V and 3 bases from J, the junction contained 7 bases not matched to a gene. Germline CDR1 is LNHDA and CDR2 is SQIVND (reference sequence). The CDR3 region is CASSIQGAKLYEQYF. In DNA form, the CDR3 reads TGTGCCAGTAGTATTCAGGGGGCGAAACTCTACGAGCAGTACTTC.

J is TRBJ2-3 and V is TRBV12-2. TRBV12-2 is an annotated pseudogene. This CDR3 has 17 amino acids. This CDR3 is CASRLGKGEFWTDTQYF. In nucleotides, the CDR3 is TGTGCAAGTCGCTTAGGCAAGGGTGAGTTTTGGACAGATACGCAGTATTTT.

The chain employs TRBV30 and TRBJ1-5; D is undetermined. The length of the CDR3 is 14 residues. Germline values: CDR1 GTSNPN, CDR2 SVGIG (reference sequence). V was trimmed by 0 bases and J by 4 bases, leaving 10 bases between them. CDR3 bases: TGTGCCTGGAGTGTACAAGGCGGTAATCAGCCCCAGCATTTT. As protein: CAWSVQGGNQPQHF.

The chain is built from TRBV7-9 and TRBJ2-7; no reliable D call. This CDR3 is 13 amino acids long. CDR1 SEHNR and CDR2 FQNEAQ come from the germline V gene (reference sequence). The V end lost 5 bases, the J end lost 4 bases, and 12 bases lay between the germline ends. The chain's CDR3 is CASSGSGPYEQYF. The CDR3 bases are TGTGCCAGCAGCGGATCCGGGCCTTACGAGCAGTACTTC.

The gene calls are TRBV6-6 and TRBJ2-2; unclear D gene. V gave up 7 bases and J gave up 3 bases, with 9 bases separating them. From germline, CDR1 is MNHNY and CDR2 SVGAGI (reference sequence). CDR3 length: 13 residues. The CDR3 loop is CASTLSYTGELFF. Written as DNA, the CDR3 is TGTGCCAGCACCCTCTCATACACCGGGGAGCTGTTTTTT.

CDR3: CASSASGETEAFF. The CDR3 DNA is TGCGCCAGCAGCGCCTCGGGGGAGACTGAAGCTTTCTTT. This chain connects TRBV5-1 to TRBJ1-1, with D perhaps matching TRBD1 (5 bases). The CDR3 is 13 residues long. CDR1 is SGHRS, CDR2 YFSETQ, per germline. Trimming shortened V by 4 bases and J by 5 bases, and 12 bases separated the two germline ends.

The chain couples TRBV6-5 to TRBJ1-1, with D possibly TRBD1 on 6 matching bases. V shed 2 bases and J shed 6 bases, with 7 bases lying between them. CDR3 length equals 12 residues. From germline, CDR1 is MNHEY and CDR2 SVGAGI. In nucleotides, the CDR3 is TGTGCCAGCAGTTACAGGGGGTCTGAAGCTTTCTTT. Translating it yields CASSYRGSEAFF.

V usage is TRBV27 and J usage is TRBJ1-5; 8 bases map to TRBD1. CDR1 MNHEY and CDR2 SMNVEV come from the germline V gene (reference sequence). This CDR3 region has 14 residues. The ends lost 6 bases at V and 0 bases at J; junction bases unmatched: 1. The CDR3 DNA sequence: TGTGCCAGCAGGGGACAGGCTAGCAATCAGCCCCAGCATTTT. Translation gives CASRGQASNQPQHF.

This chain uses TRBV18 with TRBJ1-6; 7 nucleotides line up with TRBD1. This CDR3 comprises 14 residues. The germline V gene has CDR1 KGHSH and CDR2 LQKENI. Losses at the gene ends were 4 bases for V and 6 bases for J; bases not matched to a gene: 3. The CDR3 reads CASSRDSPNSPLHF. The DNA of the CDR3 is TGTGCCAGCTCACGGGACAGTCCTAATTCACCCCTCCACTTT.

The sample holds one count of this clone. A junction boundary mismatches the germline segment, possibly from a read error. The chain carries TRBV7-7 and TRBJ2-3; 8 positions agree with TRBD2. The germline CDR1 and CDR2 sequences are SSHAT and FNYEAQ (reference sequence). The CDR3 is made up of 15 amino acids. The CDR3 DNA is TGTGCTAGCAGCTTCGGGCGGGAGGCCCCAGATACGCAGTATTTT. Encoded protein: CASSFGREAPDTQYF.

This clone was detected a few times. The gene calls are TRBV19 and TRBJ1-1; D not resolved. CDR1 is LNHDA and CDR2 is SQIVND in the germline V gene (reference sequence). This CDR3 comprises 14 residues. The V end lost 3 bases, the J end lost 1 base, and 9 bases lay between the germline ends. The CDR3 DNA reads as TGTGCCAGTAGTATCCCCGGACGGAACACTGAAGCTTTCTTT. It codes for CASSIPGRNTEAFF.

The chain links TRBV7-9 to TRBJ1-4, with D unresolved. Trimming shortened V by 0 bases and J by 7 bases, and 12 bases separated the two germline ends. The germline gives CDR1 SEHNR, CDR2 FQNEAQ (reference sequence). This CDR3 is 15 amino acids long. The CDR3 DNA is TGTGCCAGCAGCTTAGCTGAGTTTCGGAGTGAAAAACTGTTTTTT. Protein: CASSLAEFRSEKLFF.

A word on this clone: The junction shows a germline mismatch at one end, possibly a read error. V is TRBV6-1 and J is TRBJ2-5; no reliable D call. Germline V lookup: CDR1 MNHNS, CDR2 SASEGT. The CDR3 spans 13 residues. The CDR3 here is CAGRRVSQETQYF. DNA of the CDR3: TGTGCCGGCAGGAGAGTATCTCAAGAGACCCAGTACTTC.

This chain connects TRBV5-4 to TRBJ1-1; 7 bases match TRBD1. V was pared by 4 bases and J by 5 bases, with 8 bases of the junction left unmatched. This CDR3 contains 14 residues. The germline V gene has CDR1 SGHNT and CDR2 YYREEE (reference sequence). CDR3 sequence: CASSPGGTLTEAFF. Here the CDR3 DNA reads TGTGCCAGCAGCCCAGGGGGAACGTTAACTGAAGCTTTCTTT. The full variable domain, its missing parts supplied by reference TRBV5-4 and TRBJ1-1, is ETGVTQSPTHLIKTRGQQVTLRCSSQSGHNTVSWYQQALGQGPQFIFQYYREEENGRGNFPPRFSGLQFPNYSSELNVNALELDDSALYLCASSPGGTLTEAFFGQGTRLTVV.

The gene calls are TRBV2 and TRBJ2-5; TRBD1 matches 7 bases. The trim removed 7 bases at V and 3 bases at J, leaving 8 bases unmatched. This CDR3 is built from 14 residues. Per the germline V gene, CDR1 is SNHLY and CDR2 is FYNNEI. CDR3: CASTPPDRKETQYF. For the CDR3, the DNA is TGTGCCAGCACTCCCCCGGACAGGAAAGAGACCCAGTACTTC.

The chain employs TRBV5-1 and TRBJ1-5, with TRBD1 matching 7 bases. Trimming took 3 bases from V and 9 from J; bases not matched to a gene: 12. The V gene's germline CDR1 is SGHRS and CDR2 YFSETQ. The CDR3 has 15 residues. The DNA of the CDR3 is TGCGCCAGCAGCTCCGACTCAGGGGGACAAACGCCCCAGCATTTT. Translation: CASSSDSGGQTPQHF.

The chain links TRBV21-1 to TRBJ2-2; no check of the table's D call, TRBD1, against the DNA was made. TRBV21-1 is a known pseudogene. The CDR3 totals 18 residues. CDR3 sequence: CASSKGTGLLWNTGELFF. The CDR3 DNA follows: TGTGCCAGCAGCAAAGGGACAGGGTTATTATGGAACACCGGGGAGCTGTTTTTT.

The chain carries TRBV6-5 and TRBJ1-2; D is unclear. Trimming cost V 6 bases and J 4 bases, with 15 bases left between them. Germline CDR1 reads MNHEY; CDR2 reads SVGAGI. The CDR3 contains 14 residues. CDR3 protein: CASSLNPPIYGYTF. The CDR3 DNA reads TGTGCCAGCAGCCTCAATCCCCCTATCTATGGCTACACCTTC.